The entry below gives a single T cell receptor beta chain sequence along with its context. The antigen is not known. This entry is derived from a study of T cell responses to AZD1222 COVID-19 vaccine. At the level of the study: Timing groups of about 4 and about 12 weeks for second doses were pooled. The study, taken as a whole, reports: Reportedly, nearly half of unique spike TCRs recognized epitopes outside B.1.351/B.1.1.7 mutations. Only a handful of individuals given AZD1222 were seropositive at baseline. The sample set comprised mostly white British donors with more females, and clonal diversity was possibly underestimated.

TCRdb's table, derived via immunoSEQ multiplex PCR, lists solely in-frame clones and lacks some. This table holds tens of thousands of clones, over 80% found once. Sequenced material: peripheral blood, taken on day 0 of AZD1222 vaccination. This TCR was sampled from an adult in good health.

For the CDR3, the DNA is TGTGCCAGCACGCTTTGGGGAGAGCAGTACTTC. As protein: CASTLWGEQYF. V gene TRBV6-6 combines with J gene TRBJ2-7, with D unresolved. The CDR3 is 11 residues long. With 7 bases removed from V and 7 bases from J, the gap between germline ends came to 11 bases. Germline V gives CDR1 MNHNY, CDR2 SVGAGI (reference sequence).